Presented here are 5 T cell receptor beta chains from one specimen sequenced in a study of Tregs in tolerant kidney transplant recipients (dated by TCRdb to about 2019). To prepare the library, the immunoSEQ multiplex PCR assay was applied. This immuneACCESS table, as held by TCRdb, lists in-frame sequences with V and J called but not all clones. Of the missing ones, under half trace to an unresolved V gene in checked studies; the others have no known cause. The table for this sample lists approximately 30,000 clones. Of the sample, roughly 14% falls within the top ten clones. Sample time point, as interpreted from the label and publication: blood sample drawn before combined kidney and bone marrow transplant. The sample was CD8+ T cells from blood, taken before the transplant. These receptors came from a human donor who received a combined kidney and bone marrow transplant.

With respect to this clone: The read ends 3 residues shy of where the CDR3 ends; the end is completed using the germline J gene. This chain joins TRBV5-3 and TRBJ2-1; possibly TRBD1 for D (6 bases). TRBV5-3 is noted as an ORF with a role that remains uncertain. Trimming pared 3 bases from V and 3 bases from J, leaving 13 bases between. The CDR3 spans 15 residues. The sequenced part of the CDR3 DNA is TGTGCCAGAAGCTCTGACAGGCTAGACTACAATGAG. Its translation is CARSSDRLDYNE. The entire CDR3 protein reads CARSSDRLDYNEQFF.

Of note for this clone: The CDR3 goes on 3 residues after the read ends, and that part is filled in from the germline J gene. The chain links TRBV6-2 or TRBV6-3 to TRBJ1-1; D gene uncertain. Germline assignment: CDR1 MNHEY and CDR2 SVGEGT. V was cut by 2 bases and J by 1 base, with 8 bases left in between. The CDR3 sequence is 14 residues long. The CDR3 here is CASSYVHSNTEAFF. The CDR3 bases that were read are TGTGCCAGCAGTTACGTCCATTCGAACACTGAA.

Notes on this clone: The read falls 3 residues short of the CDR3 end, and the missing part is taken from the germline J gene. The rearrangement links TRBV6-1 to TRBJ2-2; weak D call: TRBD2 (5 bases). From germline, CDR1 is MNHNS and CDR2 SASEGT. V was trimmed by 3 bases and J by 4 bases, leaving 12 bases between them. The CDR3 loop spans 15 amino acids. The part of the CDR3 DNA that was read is TGTGCCAGCAGTGACGGAGCGGCCCCCACCGGGGAG. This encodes CASSDGAAPTGE. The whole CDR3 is CASSDGAAPTGELFF.

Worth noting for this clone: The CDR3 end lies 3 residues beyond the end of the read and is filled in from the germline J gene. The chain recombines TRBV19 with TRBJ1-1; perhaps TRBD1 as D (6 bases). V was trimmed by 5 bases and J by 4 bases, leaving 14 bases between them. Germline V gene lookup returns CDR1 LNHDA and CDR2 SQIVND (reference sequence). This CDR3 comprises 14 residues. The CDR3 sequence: CASSEQGRGTEAFF. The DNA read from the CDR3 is TGTGCCAGTAGTGAACAGGGTAGGGGCACTGAA.

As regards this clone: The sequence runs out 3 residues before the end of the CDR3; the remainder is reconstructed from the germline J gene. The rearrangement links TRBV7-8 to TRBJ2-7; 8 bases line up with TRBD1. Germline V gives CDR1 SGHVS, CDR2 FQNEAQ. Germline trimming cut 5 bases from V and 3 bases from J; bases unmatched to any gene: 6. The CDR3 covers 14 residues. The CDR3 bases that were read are TGTGCCAGCAGCCGCTGGGACAGGCTCTACGAG. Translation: CASSRWDRLYE. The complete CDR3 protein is CASSRWDRLYEQYF.